The entry below describes one T cell receptor beta chain. Its target is unknown. The data stem from a study of T cells expressing NK-cell markers. Study as a whole: Seropositivity for HCMV was found in seven of the eight sequenced donors, with one seronegative. Study-wide points: The contribution of dominant NKG2C+ clonotypes to CD8+ T cells in a handful of donors was roughly 1.0-7.5%. The same clonotypes also predominated in the CD3+CD56-NKG2C+ fraction of several donors.

The CDR3 extends over 15 amino acids. Germline CDR1 ENHRY, CDR2 SYGVKD. For TCR beta, cDNA was produced by 5'RACE template switching with UMIs. TCRdb reworked the 5' RACE reads into one entry per CDR3 protein, no DNA. This repertoire includes about 260,000 distinct CDR3 sequences. Material for sequencing was blood T cells: a sorted CD56 or NKG2C T cell subset, CD4+ or CD8+ T cells, or bulk PBMC T cells (not recorded which). The chain employs TRBV10-3 and TRBJ2-5; TCRdb's assignment of TRBD2 cannot be checked, as there is no DNA. This TCR was sampled from a man aged 18 to 35 in good health. CDR3 region: CAISDEASGSETQYF.